This T cell receptor (beta chain) stems from a study of blood T cell repertoires in COVID-19. Study in general: Sources were T cells, B-cell-depleted T cells, or PBMCs; the material itself was cDNA or gDNA.

Authors' analysis steps: Estimation of nucleated cell counts relied on the amplification of reference gene primers. Assay used: immunoSEQ multiplex PCR; TCRdb lists only in-frame clones, some missing. V, J and clone size reflect that table, while D and trimming were determined from the DNA. The table includes fewer than 250,000 clones, about 83% detected once. CDR1 is LNHDA, CDR2 SQIVND, per germline (reference sequence). The CDR3 has 14 residues. Trimming took 4 bases from V and 7 from J, leaving 16 bases between them. Categorization into cohorts depended on clinical history that participants reported. All recovered Cohort 3 donors got two negative PCRs, got clearance, or saw symptom resolution. This clone was seen a single time.

The genes are TRBV19 and TRBJ1-2; D is ambiguous. The TCR comes from a woman aged 45 to 65 who had recovered from COVID-19. Sequenced sample: PBMCs or T cells enriched from blood (not recorded which). CDR3 DNA sequence: TGTGCCAGTAGTACGGGAGCCGTTGGGATTGGCTACACCTTC. It is translated as CASSTGAVGIGYTF.